The 30 T cell receptor beta chains below all came from one sample that was sequenced in a study of blood T cell repertoires in COVID-19. Assay used: immunoSEQ multiplex PCR; TCRdb lists only in-frame clones, some missing. The sample consists of around 220,000 clones, around 87% of them appearing once. Sequencing was done on a sample of peripheral blood. These receptor sequences come from a woman aged 45 to 65 with COVID-19, enrolled during active disease.

This clone appeared once. The DNA for the CDR3 is TGTGCCAGCAGTTCCCATCGGAGCCTCCAAGAGACCCAGTACTTC. It yields the protein CASSSHRSLQETQYF. The chain carries TRBV6-5 and TRBJ2-5; D ambiguous. The V gene lost 4 bases and the J gene lost 1 base, with 13 bases spanning the gap. Germline CDR1 and CDR2: MNHEY and SVGAGI. The CDR3 sequence is 15 residues long.

V is TRBV6-6 and J is TRBJ1-1; D possibly corresponds to TRBD1 (5 bases). This CDR3 spans 12 amino acids. CDR1 MNHNY and CDR2 SVGAGI come from the germline V gene (reference sequence). V was trimmed by 7 bases and J by 5 bases, leaving 11 bases between them. CDR3 in amino acids: CASTGGGTEAFF. The CDR3 DNA sequence: TGTGCCAGCACCGGGGGGGGAACTGAAGCTTTCTTT.

This chain connects TRBV6-6 to TRBJ1-2, with TRBD1 matching 10 bases. This CDR3 has 15 amino acids. Germline trimming cut 6 bases from V and 4 bases from J; bases unmatched to any gene: 8. Germline-derived CDR1 and CDR2 are MNHNY and SVGAGI (reference sequence). The CDR3 nucleotides are TGTGCCAGCAGCGAACCGGGACAGGGGTCCTATGGCTACACCTTC. Amino acids: CASSEPGQGSYGYTF.

V gene TRBV9 combines with J gene TRBJ1-2; D perhaps matches TRBD1 (5 bases). V lost 3 bases to trimming and J lost 7 bases, with 16 bases between them. Germline lookup yields CDR1 SGDLS and CDR2 YYNGEE. The CDR3 contains 14 residues. The CDR3 DNA is TGTGCCAGCAGCGCCTGGGGGAGGGAGGGTGGCTACACCTTC. Translated, it gives CASSAWGREGGYTF.

This clone was seen a handful of times. V and J are TRBV6-2 or TRBV6-3 and TRBJ2-1; D is unclear. This CDR3 is 15 amino acids long. Deletions cut 5 bases from V and 2 bases from J, with 13 bases between. In germline, CDR1 is MNHEY, CDR2 SVGEGT. The CDR3 spells CASSNTRHPYNEQFF. The CDR3 region has the DNA TGTGCCAGCAGTAACACCCGACACCCCTACAATGAGCAGTTCTTC.

The V and J genes are TRBV11-3 and TRBJ2-7, with D possibly TRBD1 on 6 matching bases. The germline CDR1 and CDR2 sequences are SGHNT and YENEEA. V was cut by 3 bases and J by 5 bases, with 11 bases left in between. CDR3 length: 13 residues. CDR3 DNA sequence: TGTGCCAGCAGCTTTTACAGGGCCGACGAGCAGTACTTC. This translates into CASSFYRADEQYF.

This chain uses TRBV7-8 with TRBJ2-1; 8 bases align to TRBD1. The CDR3 runs 18 residues. CDR1 SGHVS and CDR2 FQNEAQ come from the germline V gene. V dropped 5 bases and J dropped 0; count of bases not matched to a gene: 12. The DNA of the CDR3 is TGTGCCAGCAGCCCAGGGGGCGCCGGGGAGAGCTCCTACAATGAGCAGTTCTTC. This sequence encodes CASSPGGAGESSYNEQFF.

This chain connects TRBV14 to TRBJ1-2; unclear D gene. This CDR3 spans 13 amino acids. The V end was cut by 4 bases, the J end by 4 bases, with 10 bases between. Germline assignment: CDR1 SGHDN and CDR2 FVKESK. The CDR3 loop is CASSPQLLYGYTF. For the CDR3, the DNA is TGTGCCAGCAGCCCACAGCTTCTCTATGGCTACACCTTC.

The genes are TRBV19 and TRBJ2-3; TRBD2 agrees at 12 bases. The V gene end was trimmed by 7 bases and the J gene end by 4 bases; junction bases not matched to a gene: 9. CDR1 is LNHDA and CDR2 is SQIVND in the germline V gene (reference sequence). CDR3 length: 16 residues. The CDR3 DNA is TGTGCCAGTAAAGCTAGCGGGGGGGCAGGGGCAGATACGCAGTATTTT. Amino acid sequence: CASKASGGAGADTQYF.

The chain carries TRBV25-1 and TRBJ2-7; perhaps TRBD1 as D (7 bases). The CDR3 contains 14 residues. Per the germline V gene, CDR1 is MGHDK and CDR2 is SYGVNS. V lost 3 bases to trimming and J lost 4 bases, with 13 bases between them. The CDR3 loop is CASSEEQGRYEQYF. The CDR3 nucleotides are TGTGCCAGCAGTGAGGAACAGGGGAGGTACGAGCAGTACTTC.

This chain connects TRBV5-6 to TRBJ1-5, with 8 nucleotides matching TRBD1. Looked up from germline, CDR1 is SGHDT and CDR2 is YYEEEE. V dropped 0 bases and J dropped 1; count of bases not matched to a gene: 3. The CDR3 contains 16 residues. CDR3 sequence reads: CASSLEDRESNQPQHF. CDR3 DNA sequence: TGTGCCAGCAGCTTGGAGGACAGGGAAAGCAATCAGCCCCAGCATTTT.

As to this clone: Other DNA sequences in this specimen translate into the identical CDR3. The chain employs TRBV3-1 (or the pseudogene TRBV3-2) and TRBJ2-3; TRBD2 is a possible D gene (6 bases). The ends were cut back, 4 bases at V and 0 bases at J, with 14 bases in the middle. There are 16 residues in the CDR3. CDR1 is LGHDT, CDR2 YNNKEL, per germline (reference sequence). CDR3 protein: CASSLRGGASTDTQYF. The CDR3 nucleotides read TGTGCCAGCAGCCTACGCGGAGGGGCTAGCACAGATACGCAGTATTTT.

The chain combines TRBV5-8 with TRBJ2-7; 7 bases align to TRBD1. V dropped 5 bases and J dropped 0; count of bases not matched to a gene: 14. Germline values: CDR1 SGHTS, CDR2 YDEGEE. The CDR3 length is 17 residues. The CDR3 DNA follows: TGTGCCAGCAGACCGAGGCTCTCGGGACAGCGCTCCTACGAGCAGTACGTC. Residues: CASRPRLSGQRSYEQYV.

The chain carries TRBV29-1 and TRBJ1-2, with 8 bases lining up with TRBD1. The CDR3 is made up of 13 amino acids. V dropped 4 bases and J dropped 4; count of bases not matched to a gene: 5. The V gene's germline CDR1 is SQVTM and CDR2 ANQGSEA. CDR3 loop: CSVAVTGGYGYTF. The CDR3 nucleotides are TGCAGCGTTGCCGTAACAGGGGGCTATGGCTACACCTTC.

The chain employs TRBV5-5 and TRBJ1-2, with TRBD1 identical over 10 bases. There are 13 residues in the CDR3. Germline CDR1 reads SGHKS; CDR2 reads YYEKEE (reference sequence). V lost 5 bases to trimming and J lost 7 bases; unmatched junction nucleotides: 5. CDR3 coding DNA: TGTGCCAGCAGACGGACAGGGGGTAGTGGCTACACCTTC. Translated: CASRRTGGSGYTF.

A single count supports this clone. This sequence joins TRBV6-5 and TRBJ1-2; no definite D call. This CDR3 contains 13 residues. Trimming took off 2 bases at V and 7 bases at J, with 11 bases between the two ends. CDR1 and CDR2 (germline): MNHEY, SVGAGI. In nucleotides, the CDR3 is TGTGCCAGCAGTTACAGGAGAGGGCCTGGCTACACCTTC. This sequence encodes CASSYRRGPGYTF.

The chain joins TRBV27 to TRBJ1-1; D not resolved. Between the trimmed V and J ends, which lost 3 bases and 1 base, there was a span of 9 bases. The CDR3 runs 14 residues. CDR1 and CDR2 (germline): MNHEY, SMNVEV (reference sequence). The CDR3 spells CASSLGRANTEAFF. CDR3 bases: TGTGCCAGCAGTTTGGGCAGAGCGAACACTGAAGCTTTCTTT.

In this sample, this clone turned up once. At the DNA level, this CDR3 is encoded by other sequences in the same sample as well. The chain links TRBV12-3 or TRBV12-4 to TRBJ2-2; D gene ambiguous. The CDR3 is made up of 11 amino acids. The V and J ends lost 3 bases and 6 bases respectively, with 2 bases between them. The CDR3 region is CASSFSGELFF. The CDR3 nucleotides are TGTGCCAGCAGTTTCTCCGGGGAGCTGTTTTTT.

As DNA, the CDR3 is TGTGCCAGCGCTCTGGGCAGGGTGCTTAGCAATCAGCCCCAGCATTTT. This translates into CASALGRVLSNQPQHF. This chain links TRBV7-8 with TRBJ1-5, with D perhaps TRBD1 (5 bases). Germline-derived CDR1 and CDR2 are SGHVS and FQNEAQ. The CDR3 runs 16 residues. V lost 8 bases to trimming and J lost 0 bases, with 17 bases between them.

The chain employs TRBV27 and TRBJ2-2; 11 bases fit TRBD1. The CDR3 covers 16 residues. V lost 5 bases to trimming and J lost 7 bases; unmatched junction nucleotides: 9. The germline V gene encodes CDR1 MNHEY and CDR2 SMNVEV (reference sequence). The chain's CDR3 is CASSPWTGGAGGELFF. The CDR3, as DNA: TGTGCCAGCAGTCCTTGGACAGGGGGCGCAGGCGGGGAGCTGTTTTTT.

This chain uses TRBV5-1 with TRBJ1-2; tentative D call: TRBD1 (6 bases). From germline, CDR1 is SGHRS and CDR2 YFSETQ. The CDR3 is 13 amino acids. V was trimmed by 2 bases and J by 8 bases, leaving 13 bases between them. The CDR3 DNA reads as TGCGCCAGCAGCTTAGAAGGGGGGGAAGGCTACACCTTC. It codes for CASSLEGGEGYTF.

V usage is TRBV6-1 and J usage is TRBJ2-3, with D hard to call. The CDR3 spans 15 residues. With 1 base removed from V and 2 bases from J, the gap between germline ends came to 10 bases. Germline CDR1 MNHNS, CDR2 SASEGT. In DNA form, the CDR3 reads TGTGCCAGCAGTGAAGGGTCCTACCCCACAGATACGCAGTATTTT. Encoded protein: CASSEGSYPTDTQYF.

Here the CDR3 reads CASSLPAVGGELFF. CDR3 nucleotide sequence: TGTGCCAGCAGCTTACCAGCGGTAGGGGGGGAGCTGTTTTTT. The rearrangement joins TRBV7-2 to TRBJ2-2, with D maybe TRBD2 (5 bases). The germline gives CDR1 SGHTA, CDR2 FQGNSA. Between the trimmed V and J ends, which lost 2 bases and 8 bases, there was a span of 12 bases. This CDR3 region has 14 residues.

The genes are TRBV27 and TRBJ2-3, with D possibly being TRBD2 (5 bases). Germline CDR1 and CDR2: MNHEY and SMNVEV (reference sequence). The germline V and J ends were trimmed by 10 bases and 7 bases, with 21 bases remaining between them. CDR3 length: 14 amino acids. CDR3 sequence reads: CATSSFGVTNTQYF. The CDR3 DNA sequence: TGTGCCACCTCCTCCTTCGGGGTCACGAATACGCAGTATTTT.

For this clone: This sample also contains other DNA sequences that code for the same CDR3. The rearrangement links TRBV6-2 or TRBV6-3 to TRBJ1-5, with D possibly matching TRBD1 (6 bases). The V gene's germline CDR1 is MNHEY and CDR2 SVGEGT. Trimming shortened V by 5 bases and J by 3 bases, and 11 bases separated the two germline ends. This CDR3 has 14 residues. Here the CDR3 DNA reads TGTGCCAGCAGTCCGACAGGATCCAATCAGCCCCAGCATTTT. This gives the protein CASSPTGSNQPQHF.

The chain couples TRBV3-1 (or the pseudogene TRBV3-2) to TRBJ1-4; D not resolved. This CDR3 is built from 15 residues. V was clipped by 0 bases and J by 4 bases, with 9 bases between them. Germline assignment: CDR1 LGHDT and CDR2 YNNKEL (reference sequence). CDR3 bases: TGTGCCAGCAGCCAAGACAGTAATTATAATGAAAAACTGTTTTTT. This translates into CASSQDSNYNEKLFF.

As DNA, the CDR3 is TGTGCCAGCAGCCAAGATGGAGCAAACAATCAGCCCCAGCATTTT. Translating it yields CASSQDGANNQPQHF. The chain carries TRBV3-1 (or the pseudogene TRBV3-2) and TRBJ1-5; no clear D gene. Germline lookup yields CDR1 LGHDT and CDR2 YNNKEL (reference sequence). The CDR3 length is 15 residues. V lost 0 bases and J 3 bases, leaving 9 bases between the germline ends.

The rearrangement links TRBV9 to TRBJ2-1; 8 bases are a match to TRBD2. V gave up 4 bases and J gave up 3 bases; unmatched junction bases: 6. The CDR3 runs 15 residues. Germline CDR1 reads SGDLS; CDR2 reads YYNGEE. This CDR3 is CASSPPGGFYNEQFF. The CDR3 region has the DNA TGTGCCAGCAGCCCGCCGGGGGGGTTCTACAATGAGCAGTTCTTC.

The chain recombines TRBV20-1 with TRBJ1-6; TRBD1 is a possible D gene (6 bases). The length of the CDR3 is 14 residues. CDR1 and CDR2 (germline): DFQATT, SNEGSKA (reference sequence). Trimming cost V 5 bases and J 7 bases, with 15 bases left between them. Here the CDR3 reads CSARGAQGNSPLHF. The DNA for the CDR3 is TGCAGTGCTCGTGGGGCTCAGGGGAATTCACCCCTCCACTTT.

The chain couples TRBV12-3 or TRBV12-4 to TRBJ2-2, with D unresolved. Trimming pared 5 bases from V and 7 bases from J, leaving 8 bases between. The CDR3 length is 12 residues. CDR3 loop: CASSLRVGELFF. In DNA form, the CDR3 reads TGTGCCAGCAGTCTCCGGGTCGGGGAGCTGTTTTTT.